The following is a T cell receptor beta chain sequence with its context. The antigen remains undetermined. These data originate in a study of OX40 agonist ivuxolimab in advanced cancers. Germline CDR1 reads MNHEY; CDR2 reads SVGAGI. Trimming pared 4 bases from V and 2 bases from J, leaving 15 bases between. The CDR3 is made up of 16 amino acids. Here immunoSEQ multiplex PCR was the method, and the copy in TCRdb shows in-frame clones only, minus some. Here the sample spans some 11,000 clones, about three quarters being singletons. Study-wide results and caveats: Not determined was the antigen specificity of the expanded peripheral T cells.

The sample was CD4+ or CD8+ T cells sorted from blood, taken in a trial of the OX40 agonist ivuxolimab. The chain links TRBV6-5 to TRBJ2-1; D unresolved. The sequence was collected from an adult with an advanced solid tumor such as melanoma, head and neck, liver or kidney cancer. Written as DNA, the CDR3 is TGTGCCAGCAGTTGGCTCATGCAACCCCCCTACAATGAGCAGTTCTTC. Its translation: CASSWLMQPPYNEQFF.